Listed below are T cell receptor beta chains from one sample, sequenced in a study of OX40 agonist ivuxolimab in advanced cancers. Measured with immunoSEQ multiplex PCR; TCRdb has only the in-frame clones, and not every one. The sample includes approximately 19,000 clones, about three quarters of them seen just once. The sequences come from CD4+ or CD8+ T cells sorted from blood, collected in a trial of the OX40 agonist ivuxolimab. All receptors derive from an adult with an advanced solid tumor such as melanoma, head and neck, liver or kidney cancer. The CDR3 runs from the conserved cysteine through the conserved F or W. Fields, in order: V gene, J gene, D gene, clone size, CDR3 DNA, CDR3 protein. The D gene is left open where the match is weak. Clone size appears in some rows only: once, few, many, or a class for an expanded clone.

v_call: TRBV27
j_call: TRBJ2-7
d_call: TRBD1
clone_size: NA
cdr3_nt: TGTGCCAGCAGTCACAGGGGCGAGACCTACGAGCAGTACTTC
cdr3_aa: CASSHRGETYEQYF

v_call: TRBV9
j_call: TRBJ2-7
d_call: TRBD1
clone_size: NA
cdr3_nt: TGTGCCAGCAGCCTGGGGTGGCAGGGGGCCGACGAGCAGTACTTC
cdr3_aa: CASSLGWQGADEQYF

v_call: TRBV7-6
j_call: TRBJ2-7
d_call: NA
clone_size: NA
cdr3_nt: TGTGCCAGCAGCCCAGATGGGGGCGAGCAGTACTTC
cdr3_aa: CASSPDGGEQYF

v_call: TRBV9
j_call: TRBJ2-2
d_call: NA
clone_size: NA
cdr3_nt: TGTGCCAGCAGCGCGCCGTGGGGGCGGGACATGGGGCCCGGGGAGCTGTTTTTT
cdr3_aa: CASSAPWGRDMGPGELFF

v_call: TRBV6-6
j_call: TRBJ2-7
d_call: NA
clone_size: NA
cdr3_nt: TGTGCCAGCAATGTCGGACAAGGCTCCGAGCAGTACTTC
cdr3_aa: CASNVGQGSEQYF

v_call: TRBV19
j_call: TRBJ1-1
d_call: NA
clone_size: NA
cdr3_nt: TGTGCCAGTAACCCACTGTTCGGTGGAAGATCTGAAGCTTTCTTT
cdr3_aa: CASNPLFGGRSEAFF

v_call: TRBV29-1
j_call: TRBJ2-7
d_call: NA
clone_size: few
cdr3_nt: TGCAGCGTTGTGTCCAGGGCGTACGAGCAGTACTTC
cdr3_aa: CSVVSRAYEQYF

v_call: TRBV7-9
j_call: TRBJ2-7
d_call: NA
clone_size: few
cdr3_nt: TGTGCCAGCAGCCCCGACGAATCATTACTACACGAGCAGTACTTC
cdr3_aa: CASSPDESLLHEQYF

v_call: TRBV7-3
j_call: TRBJ1-2
d_call: TRBD1
clone_size: NA
cdr3_nt: TGTGCCAGCAGCCAAACCCCCGGGACAGGGGGCAACGGCTACACCTTC
cdr3_aa: CASSQTPGTGGNGYTF

v_call: TRBV29-1
j_call: TRBJ2-1
d_call: NA
clone_size: NA
cdr3_nt: TGCAGCGTTGGACCTGTGGGGGCCTACAATGAGCAGTTCTTC
cdr3_aa: CSVGPVGAYNEQFF

v_call: TRBV9
j_call: TRBJ2-6
d_call: TRBD1
clone_size: NA
cdr3_nt: TGTGCCAGCAGCGTAGCAGGGGGCAATGGTAGATCTGGGGCCAACGTCCTGACTTTC
cdr3_aa: CASSVAGGNGRSGANVLTF

v_call: TRBV5-8
j_call: TRBJ1-5
d_call: NA
clone_size: NA
cdr3_nt: TGTGCCAGCAGCTTAGTGGCAGGGAAGTACAGCAATCAGCCCCAGCATTTT
cdr3_aa: CASSLVAGKYSNQPQHF

v_call: TRBV7-9
j_call: TRBJ2-1
d_call: NA
clone_size: NA
cdr3_nt: TGTGCCAGCACCCCTCTTGGGGGGTACGCTGAGCAGTTCTTC
cdr3_aa: CASTPLGGYAEQFF

v_call: TRBV11-2
j_call: TRBJ1-4
d_call: NA
clone_size: NA
cdr3_nt: TGTGCCAGCAGCTTAGTGGGAGGAGCTAATGAAAAACTGTTTTTT
cdr3_aa: CASSLVGGANEKLFF

v_call: TRBV18
j_call: TRBJ2-7
d_call: TRBD1
clone_size: once
cdr3_nt: TGTGCCAGCTCACCAACCAGGGGGACCTACGAGCAGTACTTC
cdr3_aa: CASSPTRGTYEQYF

v_call: TRBV27
j_call: TRBJ1-5
d_call: NA
clone_size: NA
cdr3_nt: TGTGCCAGCAGTTTGGGAGGACATCTTCAGCCCCAGCATTTT
cdr3_aa: CASSLGGHLQPQHF

v_call: TRBV7-6
j_call: TRBJ1-1
d_call: TRBD1
clone_size: medium-sized
cdr3_nt: TGTGCCAGCAGCTCGGGGACAGGGGTTACTGAAGCTTTCTTT
cdr3_aa: CASSSGTGVTEAFF

v_call: TRBV13
j_call: TRBJ1-3
d_call: TRBD1
clone_size: few
cdr3_nt: TGTGCCAGCAGCTTAGCGGGACAGGGTCGTGGAAACACCATATATTTT
cdr3_aa: CASSLAGQGRGNTIYF

v_call: TRBV5-1
j_call: TRBJ2-5
d_call: NA
clone_size: NA
cdr3_nt: TGCGCCAGCAGCTTGGAGGGGCTGAGGGGAGGACCAGAGACCCAGTACTTC
cdr3_aa: CASSLEGLRGGPETQYF

v_call: TRBV7-6
j_call: TRBJ2-1
d_call: NA
clone_size: NA
cdr3_nt: TGTGCCAGCAGCTTGTCGAGGAGTTACAATGAGCAGTTCTTC
cdr3_aa: CASSLSRSYNEQFF

v_call: TRBV28
j_call: TRBJ1-2
d_call: NA
clone_size: NA
cdr3_nt: TGTGCCAGCAGTTTAACCGGGACGGCTACCTACACCTTC
cdr3_aa: CASSLTGTATYTF

v_call: TRBV4-3
j_call: TRBJ1-3
d_call: NA
clone_size: medium-sized
cdr3_nt: TGCGCCAGCAGCCAACGCTTTGGGGGGCGGTCGGGAAACACCATATATTTT
cdr3_aa: CASSQRFGGRSGNTIYF

v_call: TRBV4-3
j_call: TRBJ2-7
d_call: NA
clone_size: once
cdr3_nt: TGCGCCAGCAGCCATAGACAGTCTGTTGCCTACGAGCAGTACTTC
cdr3_aa: CASSHRQSVAYEQYF

v_call: TRBV10-3
j_call: TRBJ2-7
d_call: NA
clone_size: NA
cdr3_nt: TGTGCCATCAGTGAGTCTTCGGTCGAGCAGTACTTC
cdr3_aa: CAISESSVEQYF